A selection of T cell receptor beta chains follows, all from one sample in a study of cytomegalovirus exposure and HLA in healthy donors. Produced via immunoSEQ multiplex PCR; TCRdb's table is partial and in-frame only. The sample contains some 150,000 clones, more than 70% of which appear only once. The sample was PBMCs. The source is a man in his forties or fifties in good health and CMV-seronegative. The CDR3 runs from the conserved cysteine through the conserved F or W. Each record gives: D gene, J gene, V gene, clone size, CDR3 protein, CDR3 DNA. D genes are given only for firm matches. A row's size may be missing; if present it is once, few, many or a size class.

D gene: TRBD2; J gene: TRBJ2-7; V gene: TRBV7-2; clone size: NA; CDR3 protein: CASSLWVAGGPQASEQYF; CDR3 DNA: TGTGCCAGCAGCTTATGGGTAGCGGGGGGGCCCCAGGCAAGCGAGCAGTACTTC
D gene: NA; J gene: TRBJ1-2; V gene: TRBV28; clone size: NA; CDR3 protein: CASSLTLGGGSGYTF; CDR3 DNA: TGTGCCAGCAGTCTAACTCTCGGGGGGGGGAGCGGCTACACCTTC
D gene: TRBD1; J gene: TRBJ1-4; V gene: TRBV11-2; clone size: NA; CDR3 protein: CASSYPRGEATNEKLFF; CDR3 DNA: TGTGCCAGCAGCTACCCCAGGGGGGAGGCAACTAATGAAAAACTGTTTTTT
D gene: NA; J gene: TRBJ1-3; V gene: TRBV2; clone size: few; CDR3 protein: CASSDASGGNTIYF; CDR3 DNA: TGTGCCAGCAGTGATGCCTCGGGAGGGAACACCATATATTTT
D gene: NA; J gene: TRBJ1-1; V gene: TRBV10-2; clone size: NA; CDR3 protein: CASLDSHTEAFF; CDR3 DNA: TGCGCCAGCTTGGACAGCCACACTGAAGCTTTCTTT
D gene: TRBD2; J gene: TRBJ2-1; V gene: TRBV6-5; clone size: once; CDR3 protein: CASRARGWSYNEQFF; CDR3 DNA: TGTGCCAGCAGGGCGCGGGGGTGGTCCTACAATGAGCAGTTCTTC
D gene: TRBD1; J gene: TRBJ2-2; V gene: TRBV29-1; clone size: once; CDR3 protein: CSVGGATGDTGELFF; CDR3 DNA: TGCAGCGTTGGTGGGGCTACAGGGGACACCGGGGAGCTGTTTTTT
D gene: TRBD2; J gene: TRBJ2-1; V gene: TRBV29-1; clone size: NA; CDR3 protein: CSVRGGLAGDDEQFF; CDR3 DNA: TGCAGCGTCCGAGGCGGACTAGCGGGGGATGATGAGCAGTTCTTC
D gene: TRBD1; J gene: TRBJ1-5; V gene: TRBV2; clone size: once; CDR3 protein: CASSEGPGTGGQPQHF; CDR3 DNA: TGTGCCAGCAGTGAAGGACCCGGGACAGGTGGTCAGCCCCAGCATTTT
D gene: TRBD2; J gene: TRBJ2-7; V gene: TRBV7-9; clone size: few; CDR3 protein: CASSLTSGGRGEQYF; CDR3 DNA: TGTGCCAGCAGCTTAACTAGCGGGGGGCGAGGAGAGCAGTACTTC
D gene: TRBD1; J gene: TRBJ1-5; V gene: TRBV7-8; clone size: NA; CDR3 protein: CASSLSGQTNQPQHF; CDR3 DNA: TGTGCCAGCAGCTTATCGGGACAGACCAATCAGCCCCAGCATTTT
D gene: TRBD1; J gene: TRBJ1-5; V gene: TRBV19; clone size: NA; CDR3 protein: CASRADRAVNQPQHF; CDR3 DNA: TGTGCCAGTAGAGCCGACAGGGCGGTGAATCAGCCCCAGCATTTT
D gene: NA; J gene: TRBJ1-2; V gene: TRBV4-1; clone size: NA; CDR3 protein: CASSQDPTTTGSWGYTF; CDR3 DNA: TGCGCCAGCAGCCAAGATCCCACCACTACAGGGAGTTGGGGCTACACCTTC
D gene: NA; J gene: TRBJ2-1; V gene: TRBV6-4; clone size: NA; CDR3 protein: CASSPSAGPFYEQFF; CDR3 DNA: TGTGCCAGCAGCCCCTCGGCGGGCCCCTTCTATGAGCAGTTCTTC
D gene: TRBD1; J gene: TRBJ1-5; V gene: TRBV28; clone size: NA; CDR3 protein: CASSAGTGALNQPQHF; CDR3 DNA: TGTGCCAGCAGTGCGGGGACAGGGGCACTCAATCAGCCCCAGCATTTT
D gene: NA; J gene: TRBJ2-7; V gene: TRBV9; clone size: NA; CDR3 protein: CASSAYGTTYEQYF; CDR3 DNA: TGTGCCAGCAGCGCCTACGGGACAACCTACGAGCAGTACTTC
D gene: TRBD1; J gene: TRBJ1-6; V gene: TRBV27; clone size: NA; CDR3 protein: CASSLDPGQGPFHSPLHF; CDR3 DNA: TGTGCCAGCAGTCTGGACCCGGGACAGGGGCCTTTCCATTCACCCCTCCACTTT
D gene: NA; J gene: TRBJ1-3; V gene: TRBV7-2; clone size: NA; CDR3 protein: CASSLSQNGNTIYF; CDR3 DNA: TGTGCCAGCAGCTTATCACAGAATGGAAACACCATATATTTT